This T cell receptor (beta chain) originates from a study of T cells in localized non-small cell lung cancer. General study results and limits: Among the top 100 tumor clones, a median around 60 appeared in adjacent lung. As only one tumor region underwent sequencing, heterogeneity remains possible. Maximal T cell clonality occurred in uninvolved adjacent lung, with tumor ranking below it. Higher T cell density in the blood was associated with longer overall survival, whereas higher adjacent-lung clonality associated with shorter survival.

The germline CDR1 and CDR2 sequences are MNHGY and SAAAGT. CDR3 size: 13 residues. Produced via immunoSEQ multiplex PCR; TCRdb's table is partial and in-frame only. Here the sample spans about 3,000 clones, roughly 24% being singletons. This clone was seen only a few times. Its antigen is not identified. A junction end diverges from the germline sequence, so it may reflect a read error. The specimen was lung tumor tissue, collected before any cancer treatment. The receptor was derived from a female donor aged 60 or older with stage I lung adenocarcinoma. This chain links TRBV6-8 with TRBJ1-1; D is uncertain. CDR3 residues: CAISGRENTEAFF. As DNA, the CDR3 is TGTGCCATCAGTGGCCGGGAGAACACTGAAGCTTTCTTT.